The 20 T cell receptor beta chains below were found in one sample sequenced in a study of T cell clones after liver transplantation. TCRdb keeps only in-frame clones here, not all; method: immunoSEQ multiplex PCR. The sample shows tens of thousands of clones, roughly nine tenths of them seen only once. The sequenced sample was CD4+ T cells from blood, obtained before liver transplant. Receptor source: a human donor who received a liver transplant.

The J gene is TRBJ2-5, the V gene TRBV27; TRBD1 matches 8 bases. CDR3 length equals 17 residues. V trimming: 5 bases; J trimming: 4 bases; junction bases outside the gene matches: 15. CDR1 is MNHEY and CDR2 is SMNVEV in the germline V gene (reference sequence). CDR3: CASSNIPGQEYRETQYF. The CDR3 DNA is TGTGCCAGCAGTAACATTCCGGGACAGGAGTATCGAGAGACCCAGTACTTC.

The rearrangement uses TRBV15 and TRBJ2-1; perhaps TRBD1 as D (7 bases). Trimming removed 3 bases at V and 6 bases at J, with 21 bases between. The CDR3 covers 17 residues. The germline CDR1 and CDR2 sequences are LNHNV and YYDKDF (reference sequence). The CDR3 region is CATSSHRGAGSVNEQFF. CDR3 DNA sequence: TGTGCCACCAGCAGTCACAGGGGTGCGGGATCGGTCAATGAGCAGTTCTTC.

This rearrangement joins TRBV18 to TRBJ1-1; possible D gene TRBD1, 5 bases. The CDR3 sequence is 15 residues long. Deletions cut 5 bases from V and 4 bases from J, with 17 bases between. Germline V gene lookup returns CDR1 KGHSH and CDR2 LQKENI. CDR3 sequence reads: CASSAIQGRGTEAFF. In nucleotides, the CDR3 is TGTGCCAGCTCAGCAATCCAGGGAAGGGGCACTGAAGCTTTCTTT.

The chain joins TRBV28 to TRBJ2-5, with 8 bases matching TRBD2. With V trimmed by 8 bases and J by 1 base, 9 bases remained unmatched. The CDR3 loop spans 15 amino acids. The germline gives CDR1 MDHEN, CDR2 SYDVKM. CDR3 protein: CASRDGGRIQETQYF. CDR3 nucleotides: TGTGCCAGCCGGGATGGCGGGAGGATCCAAGAGACCCAGTACTTC.

This clone came up once. The chain links TRBV6-1 to TRBJ2-7; 8 bases match TRBD1. The CDR3 has 13 residues. Germline V gene lookup returns CDR1 MNHNS and CDR2 SASEGT. V lost 6 bases to trimming and J lost 0 bases; unmatched junction nucleotides: 1. CDR3 region: CASRTGVSYEQYF. CDR3 sequence (DNA): TGTGCCAGCAGGACAGGGGTCTCCTACGAGCAGTACTTC.

The V gene is TRBV19, the J gene TRBJ1-5; a weak D match, TRBD1 (5 bases). Trimming left V 8 bases short and J 2 bases short, with 13 bases between. The CDR3 sequence is 14 residues long. The V gene's germline CDR1 is LNHDA and CDR2 SQIVND (reference sequence). The CDR3 here is CASRDSHRNQPQHF. The CDR3 DNA follows: TGTGCCAGTCGAGACAGCCATCGCAATCAGCCCCAGCATTTT.

This chain links TRBV14 with TRBJ2-5; D not certain. With 3 bases removed from V and 5 bases from J, the gap between germline ends came to 10 bases. Germline V gene sequence: CDR1 SGHDN, CDR2 FVKESK. The CDR3 runs 13 residues. The CDR3 bases are TGTGCCAGCAGCCACTTTATTCGGGAGACCCAGTACTTC. Its translation: CASSHFIRETQYF.

This clone has only one observation. The CDR3, as DNA: TGTGCCAGTAGTAACACCTACACAGATACGCAGTATTTT. It specifies CASSNTYTDTQYF. The rearrangement uses TRBV19 and TRBJ2-3; no clear D. Trimming removed 4 bases from V and 2 bases from J, with 7 bases in between. The CDR3 spans 13 residues. CDR1 is LNHDA, CDR2 SQIVND, per germline (reference sequence).

The chain recombines TRBV18 with TRBJ2-7; maybe TRBD2 (5 bases). Germline V lookup: CDR1 KGHSH, CDR2 LQKENI. CDR3 length: 15 amino acids. V was pared by 5 bases and J by 7 bases, with 21 bases between. CDR3 sequence reads: CASSTLPDSNGEQYF. CDR3 coding DNA: TGTGCCAGCTCAACGCTACCGGACTCCAATGGAGAGCAGTACTTC.

The chain links TRBV12-2 to TRBJ2-2; the listed D gene, TRBD1, was not tested against the DNA. TRBV12-2 constitutes a pseudogene. The CDR3 covers 15 residues. The CDR3 DNA is TGTGCAAGTCGCTGCAGGGTCGCGAACACCGGGGAGCTGTTTTTT. It encodes CASRCRVANTGELFF.

The chain combines TRBV2 with TRBJ2-3; D is undetermined. Germline V gene sequence: CDR1 SNHLY, CDR2 FYNNEI. CDR3 length: 14 amino acids. V was trimmed by 3 bases and J by 3 bases, leaving 10 bases between them. CDR3 in amino acids: CASSDKTSTDTQYF. CDR3 sequence (DNA): TGTGCCAGCAGTGACAAGACTTCTACAGATACGCAGTATTTT. The full variable domain, rest sourced from reference TRBV2 and TRBJ2-3, is EPEVTQTPSHQVTQMGQEVILRCVPISNHLYFYWYRQILGQKVEFLVSFYNNEISEKSEIFDDQFSVERPDGSNFTLKIRSTKLEDSAMYFCASSDKTSTDTQYFGPGTRLTVL.

This chain links TRBV27 with TRBJ1-1, with 8 positions matching TRBD1. The germline V gene has CDR1 MNHEY and CDR2 SMNVEV (reference sequence). J gave up 5 bases and V 6 bases, and 8 bases lay outside the gene matches. This CDR3 comprises 14 residues. CDR3 protein: CASRVRGQGTEAFF. In DNA form, the CDR3 reads TGTGCCAGCAGGGTCAGGGGGCAGGGGACTGAAGCTTTCTTT.

CDR3 nucleotide sequence: TGTGCCAGCAGTTTATCGATTGGGTTTGATGAAAAACTGTTTTTT. Protein: CASSLSIGFDEKLFF. This chain connects TRBV27 to TRBJ1-4; D gene uncertain. The CDR3 has 15 residues. V lost 0 bases to trimming and J lost 6 bases, with 11 bases between them. Per germline, CDR1 MNHEY and CDR2 SMNVEV (reference sequence).

The gene calls are TRBV2 and TRBJ2-5; the D gene is possibly TRBD2 (6 bases). Trimming left V 6 bases short and J 1 base short, with 15 bases between. Germline CDR1 reads SNHLY; CDR2 reads FYNNEI. This CDR3 comprises 15 residues. The CDR3 sequence: CASSQSAGAQETQYF. In DNA, the CDR3 is TGTGCCAGCAGCCAATCAGCGGGCGCCCAAGAGACCCAGTACTTC.

This clone occurred a few times. The gene calls are TRBV27 and TRBJ2-1; perhaps TRBD2 as D (5 bases). The CDR3 is made up of 14 amino acids. V gave up 2 bases and J gave up 7 bases, with 12 bases separating them. From germline, CDR1 is MNHEY and CDR2 SMNVEV (reference sequence). The CDR3 protein is CASSLRTEWNEQFF. As DNA, the CDR3 is TGTGCCAGCAGTTTACGGACTGAGTGGAATGAGCAGTTCTTC.

The rearrangement uses TRBV13 and TRBJ2-5, with a weak D call TRBD2 (6 bases). Trimming took off 4 bases at V and 4 bases at J, with 16 bases between the two ends. The CDR3 is made up of 15 amino acids. CDR1 PRHDT and CDR2 FYEKMQ come from the germline V gene (reference sequence). CDR3 region: CASSSVGRLIETQYF. CDR3 DNA: TGTGCCAGCAGCTCGGTCGGGAGATTGATAGAGACCCAGTACTTC.

The V and J genes are TRBV4-2 and TRBJ2-7; 9 bases fit TRBD1. This CDR3 is 14 amino acids long. CDR1 and CDR2 from the germline V gene are LGHNA and YNFKEQ. V lost 6 bases and J lost 2; bases outside the gene matches: 5. The CDR3 DNA reads TGTGCCAGCAGTACGGGACAGGGAGCCTACGAGCAGTACTTC. It codes for CASSTGQGAYEQYF.

V is TRBV30 and J is TRBJ2-5; 7 nucleotides match TRBD2. The CDR3 covers 16 residues. The trim removed 2 bases at V and 2 bases at J, leaving 11 bases unmatched. The germline V gene has CDR1 GTSNPN and CDR2 SVGIG (reference sequence). CDR3 residues: CAWSSPGPRGQETQYF. CDR3 DNA sequence: TGTGCCTGGAGTTCGCCGGGACCGCGGGGGCAAGAGACCCAGTACTTC.

The chain is built from TRBV28 and TRBJ2-3; 8 nucleotides align to TRBD1. The CDR3 has 15 residues. Trimming at V came to 4 bases and at J to 0 bases, leaving 3 bases not matched to a gene. Germline V gene lookup returns CDR1 MDHEN and CDR2 SYDVKM. Here the CDR3 DNA reads TGTGCCAGCAGTTCCCAGGGGGCGAGCACAGATACGCAGTATTTT. Its translation: CASSSQGASTDTQYF.

CDR3 in DNA: TGTGCCAGCAGCCCCCTCAAGCGGGAGGGCGGTGAGCAGTTCTTC. This encodes CASSPLKREGGEQFF. This chain connects TRBV11-3 to TRBJ2-1; 10 nucleotides align to TRBD2. The CDR3 loop spans 15 amino acids. V lost 5 bases to trimming and J lost 9 bases; unmatched junction nucleotides: 10. In germline, CDR1 is SGHNT, CDR2 YENEEA.